Presented here are 4 T cell receptor beta chains from one specimen sequenced in a study of cytomegalovirus exposure and HLA in healthy donors. The PCR made use of 60 Vbeta and 13 Jbeta primers. Method: immunoSEQ multiplex PCR; TCRdb's copy keeps in-frame clones and lacks some. There are around 93,000 clones in the sample; about two thirds occur only once, and approximately 6.3% lies in the top ten. Sequenced: PBMCs. All receptors come from a boy aged 5-17 years in good health and CMV-seropositive.

This chain joins TRBV19 and TRBJ2-1; a possible D gene is TRBD2 (6 bases). Trimming removed 5 bases from V and 0 bases from J, with 14 bases in between. The CDR3 length is 16 residues. The germline V gene has CDR1 LNHDA and CDR2 SQIVND (reference sequence). The CDR3 nucleotides are TGTGCCAGTAGTCCCACGGGGGATAGCTCCTACAATGAGCAGTTCTTC. It specifies CASSPTGDSSYNEQFF.

The V and J genes are TRBV2 and TRBJ2-3; 10 bases agree with TRBD1. The CDR3 has 15 residues. Trimming cost V 2 bases and J 6 bases; bases outside gene matches: 5. CDR1 SNHLY and CDR2 FYNNEI come from the germline V gene. The CDR3 spells CASSERTGGWDTQYF. The CDR3 DNA is TGTGCCAGCAGTGAAAGGACAGGGGGATGGGATACGCAGTATTTT.

This clone was seen only once. The chain joins TRBV4-3 to TRBJ1-1; no clear D. This CDR3 comprises 15 residues. From germline, CDR1 is LGHNA and CDR2 YSLEER. The V end lost 0 bases, the J end lost 2 bases, and 10 bases lay between the germline ends. The CDR3 spells CASSQDRAGNTEAFF. In DNA, the CDR3 is TGCGCCAGCAGCCAAGATCGGGCGGGAAACACTGAAGCTTTCTTT.

DNA of the CDR3: TGTGCCAGCAGCGTCCGACTAGCGGGAGGCCACCAGGGTGAGCAGTTCTTC. Its protein is CASSVRLAGGHQGEQFF. The chain combines TRBV9 with TRBJ2-1; TRBD2 matches at 13 bases. The V gene end was trimmed by 2 bases and the J gene end by 9 bases; junction bases not matched to a gene: 11. This CDR3 has 17 amino acids. Germline values: CDR1 SGDLS, CDR2 YYNGEE.